One sample yielded the 14 T cell receptor beta chains listed below, sequenced in a study of shared clonotypes between healthy human individuals. Profiling relied on immunoSEQ multiplex PCR, and the TCRdb table lists in-frame clones only, not all of them. The data contain fewer than 400,000 clones, over 65% of them seen just once; the ten biggest clones take up approximately 10%. Sequenced sample: memory CD4+ T cells sorted from blood. Subset meaning: CD45RA-negative fraction. The receptors come from a young man in good health.

Concerning this clone itself: The same CDR3 can be traced to other DNA sequences in this sample. The V and J genes are TRBV2 and TRBJ2-1; 13 nucleotides align to TRBD2. Germline CDR1 SNHLY, CDR2 FYNNEI. Trimming cost V 4 bases and J 5 bases; bases outside gene matches: 2. CDR3 size: 15 residues. The CDR3 reads CASSGTSGRHNEQFF. The DNA for the CDR3 is TGTGCCAGCAGTGGGACTAGCGGGAGACACAATGAGCAGTTCTTC.

The V call is TRBV19, the J call TRBJ2-5; 10 bases match TRBD1. The germline CDR1 and CDR2 sequences are LNHDA and SQIVND (reference sequence). The CDR3 length is 15 residues. With 6 bases clipped from V and 4 bases from J, the junction kept 8 bases outside the gene matches. The CDR3 loop reads CASSAGTGVIETQYF. The CDR3 DNA reads as TGTGCCAGTAGCGCCGGGACAGGGGTGATAGAGACCCAGTACTTC.

The genes are TRBV20-1 and TRBJ2-7, with D perhaps TRBD2 (5 bases). V was shortened by 6 bases and J by 3 bases, with 9 bases between the two germline ends. The CDR3 loop spans 11 amino acids. The germline CDR1 and CDR2 sequences are DFQATT and SNEGSKA (reference sequence). This CDR3 is CSAKLDYEQYF. The CDR3 DNA reads TGCAGTGCGAAACTAGACTACGAGCAGTACTTC.

The J gene is TRBJ2-7, the V gene TRBV25-1, with 7 bases fitting TRBD1. Germline CDR1 reads MGHDK; CDR2 reads SYGVNS. The V gene end was trimmed by 6 bases and the J gene end by 5 bases; junction bases not matched to a gene: 13. CDR3 length: 15 amino acids. CDR3 region: CASRDQGGAEDEQYF. The CDR3 coding sequence is TGTGCCAGCAGAGACCAAGGGGGCGCGGAGGACGAGCAGTACTTC.

This clone appeared once. The V call is TRBV7-8, the J call TRBJ2-7; perhaps D is TRBD1 or TRBD2 (6 bases each). Trimming removed 2 bases from V and 1 base from J, with 9 bases in between. The CDR3 length is 14 residues. Germline V gene sequence: CDR1 SGHVS, CDR2 FQNEAQ. CDR3 loop: CASSLWGASYEQYF. DNA for the CDR3: TGTGCCAGCAGCTTATGGGGGGCATCCTACGAGCAGTACTTC.

The rearrangement joins TRBV10-3 to TRBJ2-7; D remains unclear. The CDR3 is 14 residues long. Germline CDR1 is ENHRY and CDR2 is SYGVKD. With 5 bases removed from V and 2 bases from J, the gap between germline ends came to 13 bases. CDR3 residues: CAISPQVGTYEQYF. Here the CDR3 DNA reads TGTGCCATCAGTCCCCAAGTAGGTACCTACGAGCAGTACTTC.

The chain couples TRBV7-2 to TRBJ2-5, with D unclear. Between the trimmed V and J ends, which lost 5 bases and 0 bases, there was a span of 16 bases. Germline V gives CDR1 SGHTA, CDR2 FQGNSA. The CDR3 runs 16 residues. The CDR3 DNA is TGTGCCAGCAGCCTAGGCCATCTGCTGTACCAAGAGACCCAGTACTTC. Amino acids: CASSLGHLLYQETQYF.

V is TRBV5-6 and J is TRBJ2-7; 9 bases match TRBD1. CDR1 and CDR2 from the germline V gene are SGHDT and YYEEEE. The CDR3 has 16 amino acids. J gave up 2 bases and V 0 bases, and 6 bases lay outside the gene matches. CDR3 amino acids: CASSLDRDREPYEQYF. The CDR3 nucleotides read TGTGCCAGCAGCTTGGATAGGGACAGGGAGCCCTACGAGCAGTACTTC.

The V gene is TRBV5-6, the J gene TRBJ2-3; 7 nucleotides agree with TRBD1. This CDR3 is 14 amino acids long. The germline gives CDR1 SGHDT, CDR2 YYEEEE. Unmatched junction bases numbered 4, after V lost 4 bases and J lost 2 bases. Here the CDR3 DNA reads TGTGCCAGCAGCCGGGACAGACCCACAGATACGCAGTATTTT. Its protein is CASSRDRPTDTQYF.

The chain couples TRBV6-1 to TRBJ2-1, with D unresolved. Trimming stripped 4 bases from V and 10 bases from J, with 14 bases between. This CDR3 region has 13 residues. CDR1 and CDR2 (germline): MNHNS, SASEGT. The CDR3 spells CASSGDPRREQFF. The CDR3 DNA reads TGTGCCAGCAGTGGTGACCCCCGGCGAGAGCAGTTCTTC.

The V and J genes are TRBV7-9 and TRBJ2-7; D is uncertain. The CDR3 runs 12 residues. CDR1 SEHNR and CDR2 FQNEAQ come from the germline V gene (reference sequence). V shed 2 bases and J shed 4 bases, with 6 bases lying between them. The CDR3 spells CASSLTRYEQYF. DNA of the CDR3: TGTGCCAGCAGCTTAACAAGGTACGAGCAGTACTTC.

V is TRBV1 and J is TRBJ2-3; the listed D gene, TRBD2, was not tested against the DNA. TRBV1 is deemed a pseudogene. CDR3 length: 18 amino acids. CDR3 loop: CTSNHGKGWAVPTDTQYF. CDR3 DNA: TGCACCAGCAACCACGGGAAGGGATGGGCCGTCCCCACAGATACGCAGTATTTT.

CDR3 region: CASSLAGVYNEQFF. CDR3 DNA sequence: TGTGCCAGCAGTCTAGCGGGAGTGTACAATGAGCAGTTCTTC. The chain recombines TRBV11-3 with TRBJ2-1; TRBD2 matches 10 bases. The CDR3 has 14 residues. Germline trimming cut 6 bases from V and 4 bases from J; bases unmatched to any gene: 3. The germline V gene encodes CDR1 SGHNT and CDR2 YENEEA.

The chain has TRBV10-3 and TRBJ1-2; tentatively, D is TRBD1 (5 bases). The CDR3 loop spans 13 amino acids. CDR1 is ENHRY, CDR2 SYGVKD, per germline. Trimming removed 2 bases from V and 7 bases from J, with 11 bases in between. The CDR3 sequence: CAISEATGFGYTF. The CDR3 DNA reads TGTGCCATCAGTGAGGCCACAGGTTTTGGCTACACCTTC.